This T cell receptor beta chain was documented in a study of blood T cells in healthy people across ages. Findings and limits, study-wide: Age showed a roughly linear inverse relationship with TCR beta diversity per million T cells.

Looked up from germline, CDR1 is LGHDT and CDR2 is YNNKEL (reference sequence). This CDR3 is built from 15 residues. V was trimmed by 0 bases and J by 2 bases, leaving 8 bases between them. This clonotype was observed a few times. The antigen remains unidentified. Through a sample-barcoded 5' primer and a J-beta primer mix, a second PCR was run for about 6 to 11 cycles. Researchers report that each sample yielded at least 3 million CDR3-containing paired-end reads. TCRdb called the 5' RACE reads again in MiXCR, with one record for every CDR3 protein. The table has about 290,000 distinct CDR3 sequences, 27% seen once.

The chain combines TRBV3-1 with TRBJ1-3; no reliable D call. The sequencing input was blood. The receptor comes from a woman aged 70-85 years in good health. The chain's CDR3 is CASSQDRVPGNTIYF. The CDR3 nucleotides are TGTGCCAGCAGCCAAGATAGGGTTCCTGGAAACACCATATATTTT.